These T cell receptor beta chains were read from a single sample in a study of T-cell reconstitution after alpha-beta-depleted transplantation in children. MiXCR was run by TCRdb on the PCR reads, yielding one entry per CDR3 protein. The sample consists of fewer than 250,000 distinct CDR3 sequences, under 20% of them appearing once. The input for sequencing was PBMCs, mostly from graft donor cells, taken 360 days after TCRalphabeta/CD19-depleted stem cell transplant. The receptors derive from a male patient aged 2 to 10 who had a stem cell transplant for acute lymphoblastic leukemia, so the T cells may come from the graft donor. CDR3s include the opening cysteine and the closing phenylalanine or tryptophan. The D gene is left open where the match is weak.

J gene | D gene | V gene | CDR3 protein
TRBJ1-6 | TRBD1 | TRBV5-1 | CASSPAGGNSPLHF
TRBJ1-2 | TRBD1 | TRBV4-2 | CASSQDGGNRGNYGYTF
TRBJ2-3 | - | TRBV4-1 | CASSYKGERRGTDTQYF
TRBJ1-1 | - | TRBV18 | CASSPGSVNTKAFF
TRBJ2-6 | - | TRBV11-2 | CASSSGPTRKFSGANVLTF
TRBJ2-1 | - | TRBV9 | CASSVRGNNEQFF
TRBJ2-4 | TRBD1 | TRBV27 | CASKPGQGAAKNIQYF
TRBJ2-7 | TRBD1 | TRBV18 | CASSPPRTGSMYEQYF
TRBJ2-1 | TRBD2 | TRBV10-2 | CASKDRSGRKYNEQFF
TRBJ2-7 | TRBD2 | TRBV11-2 | CASSSGLAYPHEQYF
TRBJ2-1 | - | TRBV30 | CAWSGLSYNEQFF
TRBJ2-3 | - | TRBV15 | CATSRDPAADTQYF
TRBJ2-5 | - | TRBV7-9 | CASSLLTGPREETQYF
TRBJ2-2 | - | TRBV4-3 | CASSHRDTNTGELFF
TRBJ2-5 | - | TRBV6-1 | CASIRSLGDETQYF
TRBJ2-1 | TRBD2 | TRBV20-1 | CSTKRTSYNEQFF
TRBJ1-2 | - | TRBV29-1 | CSVDLGYGYTF
TRBJ1-5 | - | TRBV13 | CASKVFGGVDNQPQHF
TRBJ2-1 | - | TRBV10-3 | CAISPPGAEQFF
TRBJ2-7 | TRBD2 | TRBV29-1 | CSVGRGRNYEQYF
TRBJ2-5 | - | TRBV5-1 | CASSLKMRSGSGETQYF
TRBJ2-1 | - | TRBV29-1 | CSVPGVPGLPLDEQFF
TRBJ2-3 | TRBD1 | TRBV12-3/TRBV12-4 | CASGWDRGFTDTQYF
TRBJ1-1 | - | TRBV20-1 | CSASAENTEAFF
TRBJ2-1 | TRBD2 | TRBV5-1 | CASSHSREGQFF
TRBJ1-5 | - | TRBV25-1 | CASSEVGASPQHF
TRBJ1-2 | - | TRBV10-3 | CAISETGANYGYTF
TRBJ1-3 | - | TRBV4-2 | CASSRITTGYSGNTIYF
TRBJ2-7 | TRBD1 | TRBV7-2 | CASSPYDRVSSSYEQYF
TRBJ2-2 | TRBD2 | TRBV4-3 | CASSRRGVLTGELFF
TRBJ2-3 | - | TRBV9 | CASSPNRDTQYF
TRBJ2-7 | - | TRBV7-9 | CASSSAGVRYEQYF
TRBJ2-7 | - | TRBV7-9 | CASSLGGSTSYEQYF
TRBJ1-2 | TRBD1 | TRBV7-8 | CASSLTGEFGGYTF
TRBJ2-2 | TRBD1 | TRBV7-8 | CASSSLRTGRTNTGELFF
TRBJ2-7 | - | TRBV12-3/TRBV12-4 | CASSLSYSTYEQYF
TRBJ1-2 | - | TRBV7-9 | CASSPSLGTGGGYTF
TRBJ2-1 | - | TRBV9 | CASSVVGGPYNEQFF
TRBJ2-2 | - | TRBV27 | CASSYNGELFF
TRBJ1-5 | - | TRBV29-1 | CSVSTGKQPQHF
TRBJ1-1 | - | TRBV27 | CATVLNTEAFF
TRBJ2-3 | TRBD1 | TRBV2 | CASSGRTGTGDTDTQYF
TRBJ2-5 | - | TRBV3-1 | CASSQFPAETQYF
TRBJ2-7 | - | TRBV12-3/TRBV12-4 | CASSFGGRYEQYF
TRBJ2-5 | TRBD2 | TRBV7-9 | CASAGGQYQETQYF
TRBJ1-1 | - | TRBV12-3/TRBV12-4 | CASSLAEGTEAFF
TRBJ1-5 | - | TRBV12-3/TRBV12-4 | CASSWFQGEQPQHF
TRBJ2-5 | TRBD1 | TRBV29-1 | CSGRGQEFETQYF
TRBJ2-7 | TRBD2 | TRBV4-2 | CASSQRLGTSETYEQYF
TRBJ2-7 | TRBD1 | TRBV12-3/TRBV12-4 | CASSQQGIEQYF
TRBJ2-5 | - | TRBV3-1 | CASSPNTVQETQYF
TRBJ2-7 | - | TRBV18 | CASSITGPGLSYEQYF
TRBJ2-7 | - | TRBV12-3/TRBV12-4 | CASSPNPGQAGYEQYF
TRBJ2-7 | - | TRBV20-1 | CSARPGLTDYEQYF
TRBJ2-3 | TRBD1 | TRBV5-1 | CASSQTGGTDTQYF
TRBJ1-1 | - | TRBV12-3/TRBV12-4 | CASSLGGLGTEAFF
TRBJ1-1 | - | TRBV29-1 | CSGTIRADTEAFF
TRBJ1-1 | TRBD1 | TRBV29-1 | CSVEGTGRSDTEAFF